These 27 T cell receptor beta chains originate from one sample sequenced in a study of blood T cell repertoires in COVID-19. Clones were sequenced by immunoSEQ multiplex PCR, and TCRdb holds only the in-frame ones, with some missing. The data show a few hundred thousand clones, with approximately 86% seen just once and roughly 1.9% held by the top ten. The sample was peripheral blood. All receptors derive from a young man with active or convalescent COVID-19.

The chain combines TRBV6-6 with TRBJ1-2; the D gene is possibly TRBD1 (6 bases). There are 14 residues in the CDR3. V lost 5 bases, J lost 3 bases, and 13 bases lay in between. Germline CDR1 reads MNHNY; CDR2 reads SVGAGI (reference sequence). CDR3 protein: CASSRLGADYGYTF. The CDR3 bases are TGTGCCAGCAGTCGCTTGGGGGCGGACTATGGCTACACCTTC.

The gene calls are TRBV5-1 and TRBJ2-2; D may be TRBD2 (6 bases). Trimming stripped 1 base from V and 7 bases from J, with 20 bases between. The CDR3 consists of 17 residues. Germline assignment: CDR1 SGHRS and CDR2 YFSETQ. The CDR3 nucleotides read TGCGCCAGCAGCTTGAAGTGGTTACGGGGGATACACGGGGAGCTGTTTTTT. It is translated as CASSLKWLRGIHGELFF.

The chain recombines TRBV7-2 with TRBJ1-5; perhaps TRBD1 as D (5 bases). Germline lookup yields CDR1 SGHTA and CDR2 FQGNSA. The CDR3 covers 15 residues. V shed 3 bases and J shed 3 bases, with 12 bases lying between them. The CDR3 DNA follows: TGTGCCAGCAGCTTGAATGGGGCAGTCAATCAGCCCCAGCATTTT. As protein: CASSLNGAVNQPQHF.

The chain recombines TRBV3-1 (or the pseudogene TRBV3-2) with TRBJ2-1; the match to TRBD2 covers 8 bases. V gave up 3 bases and J gave up 8 bases; unmatched junction bases: 6. Germline CDR1 is LGHDT and CDR2 is YNNKEL (reference sequence). The CDR3 totals 14 residues. The CDR3 DNA is TGTGCCAGCAGCCACCGGGGGGGCTTAGATGAGCAGTTCTTC. It specifies CASSHRGGLDEQFF.

The V call is TRBV7-2, the J call TRBJ1-4, with D perhaps matching TRBD1 (6 bases). Deletions cut 0 bases from V and 4 bases from J, with 24 bases between. Germline CDR1 is SGHTA and CDR2 is FQGNSA. The CDR3 is 20 residues long. In DNA form, the CDR3 reads TGTGCCAGCAGCTTAGCGACCGGCCGCAGGGGACCTTCGGGTAATGAAAAACTGTTTTTT. Translated: CASSLATGRRGPSGNEKLFF.

This chain links TRBV3-1 (or the pseudogene TRBV3-2) with TRBJ2-7, with TRBD2 matching over 7 bases. The ends lost 0 bases at V and 4 bases at J; junction bases unmatched: 3. The CDR3 has 14 amino acids. Germline V gene lookup returns CDR1 LGHDT and CDR2 YNNKEL (reference sequence). For the CDR3, the DNA is TGTGCCAGCAGCCAAGACGGGGGGTTTTACGAGCAGTACTTC. Translating gives CASSQDGGFYEQYF.

The chain uses TRBV13 and TRBJ2-3, with TRBD2 as a possible D gene (6 bases). CDR1 is PRHDT and CDR2 is FYEKMQ in the germline V gene (reference sequence). The ends were cut back, 3 bases at V and 0 bases at J, with 10 bases in the middle. The CDR3 runs 15 residues. The CDR3 is CASSFTSPSTDTQYF. In DNA, the CDR3 is TGTGCCAGCAGCTTCACTAGCCCAAGCACAGATACGCAGTATTTT.

This chain uses TRBV6-2 or TRBV6-3 with TRBJ1-5; no firm D call. The germline V and J ends were trimmed by 0 bases and 0 bases, with 3 bases remaining between them. The CDR3 is made up of 14 amino acids. CDR1 and CDR2 from the germline V gene are MNHEY and SVGEGT. As DNA, the CDR3 is TGTGCCAGCAGTTACTCTCATAGCAATCAGCCCCAGCATTTT. Amino acid sequence: CASSYSHSNQPQHF.

The genes are TRBV30 and TRBJ2-2, with TRBD2 identical over 13 bases. The CDR3 totals 16 residues. The trim removed 0 bases at V and 7 bases at J, leaving 5 bases unmatched. CDR1 GTSNPN and CDR2 SVGIG come from the germline V gene (reference sequence). The chain's CDR3 is CAWSVLAGGPGGELFF. The CDR3 coding sequence is TGTGCCTGGAGTGTACTAGCGGGGGGGCCTGGCGGGGAGCTGTTTTTT.

The chain combines TRBV6-2 or TRBV6-3 with TRBJ2-3, with unresolved D. The CDR3 totals 15 residues. CDR1 MNHEY and CDR2 SVGEGT come from the germline V gene. Trimming stripped 0 bases from V and 0 bases from J, with 7 bases between. CDR3 in DNA: TGTGCCAGCAGTTACTCTGACAAAAGCACAGATACGCAGTATTTT. Encoded protein: CASSYSDKSTDTQYF.

The chain joins TRBV4-1 to TRBJ2-7, with D maybe TRBD2 (5 bases). The CDR3 is 16 residues long. V was trimmed by 3 bases and J by 4 bases, leaving 19 bases between them. CDR1 MGHRA and CDR2 YSYEKL come from the germline V gene. The CDR3 reads CASSQGSPGSPYEQYF. The CDR3 DNA follows: TGCGCCAGCAGCCAGGGTTCCCCGGGGTCCCCATACGAGCAGTACTTC.

The sample holds one count of this clone. CDR3 in amino acids: CASSPTGQVSSYNEQFF. CDR3 sequence (DNA): TGTGCCAGCAGTCCAACCGGACAGGTCAGCTCCTACAATGAGCAGTTCTTC. The V call is TRBV27, the J call TRBJ2-1; 7 bases match TRBD1. Trimming took 5 bases from V and 0 from J; bases not matched to a gene: 10. Germline V gives CDR1 MNHEY, CDR2 SMNVEV (reference sequence). The CDR3 loop spans 17 amino acids.

J is TRBJ2-1 and V is TRBV9; D remains ambiguous. The germline V gene encodes CDR1 SGDLS and CDR2 YYNGEE. This CDR3 is 13 amino acids long. The V end was cut by 3 bases, the J end by 7 bases, with 11 bases between. In DNA, the CDR3 is TGTGCCAGCAGCGAGCCCTTAGAGAATGAGCAGTTCTTC. Amino acids: CASSEPLENEQFF. Supplemented by reference TRBV9 and TRBJ2-1, the full variable domain reads DSGVTQTPKHLITATGQRVTLRCSPRSGDLSVYWYQQSLDQGLQFLIQYYNGEERAKGNILERFSAQQFPDLHSELNLSSLELGDSALYFCASSEPLENEQFFGPGTRLTVL.

This clone was seen more than once but under ten times. This chain links TRBV7-8 with TRBJ2-7; TRBD1 matches 7 bases. The CDR3 length is 15 residues. Losses at the gene ends were 5 bases for V and 7 bases for J; bases not matched to a gene: 14. The germline CDR1 and CDR2 sequences are SGHVS and FQNEAQ. The CDR3: CASSRGQVTLREQYF. CDR3 nucleotide sequence: TGTGCCAGCAGCCGTGGACAGGTAACCCTTCGTGAGCAGTACTTC.

The gene calls are TRBV4-1 and TRBJ2-6; D call uncertain. Germline V gene sequence: CDR1 MGHRA, CDR2 YSYEKL. Trimming left V 0 bases short and J 4 bases short, with 13 bases between. This CDR3 is 17 amino acids long. DNA for the CDR3: TGCGCCAGCAGCCAAGAGGTTTCTATAGCCGGGGCCAACGTCCTGACTTTC. It is translated as CASSQEVSIAGANVLTF.

This chain joins TRBV6-5 and TRBJ2-1, with 7 nucleotides matching TRBD2. There are 14 residues in the CDR3. With V trimmed by 6 bases and J by 6 bases, 8 bases remained unmatched. Germline V gives CDR1 MNHEY, CDR2 SVGAGI. This chain's CDR3 is CASRDSGAVNEQFF. CDR3 coding DNA: TGTGCCAGCAGAGACAGCGGGGCCGTCAATGAGCAGTTCTTC.

The chain joins TRBV27 to TRBJ2-1; 10 nucleotides line up with TRBD1. CDR1 and CDR2 from the germline V gene are MNHEY and SMNVEV (reference sequence). The CDR3 has 14 residues. V trimming: 6 bases; J trimming: 8 bases; junction bases outside the gene matches: 7. The CDR3 bases are TGTGCCAGCAGCCCGGGACAGGGGAGGTATGAGCAGTTCTTC. This encodes CASSPGQGRYEQFF.

The V gene is TRBV24-1, the J gene TRBJ2-1, with 8 bases that match TRBD1. CDR1 and CDR2 (germline): KGHDR, SFDVKD. The J segment lost 0 bases and the V segment lost 4 bases, leaving 10 bases of the junction unmatched. This CDR3 comprises 18 residues. As DNA, the CDR3 is TGTGCCACCAGTGAATCCGGGACAGGCCTAAGCTCCTACAATGAGCAGTTCTTC. It specifies CATSESGTGLSSYNEQFF.

V is TRBV27 and J is TRBJ2-3, with 7 bases lining up with TRBD2. The germline CDR1 and CDR2 sequences are MNHEY and SMNVEV (reference sequence). V lost 6 bases and J lost 4; bases outside the gene matches: 10. The CDR3 loop spans 15 amino acids. The CDR3 nucleotides are TGTGCCAGCAGGTCCCCTGGCGGGGGTTCAGATACGCAGTATTTT. The encoded protein is CASRSPGGGSDTQYF.

The CDR3 DNA reads TGTGCCAGCAGTACCTCCACCAGGGGCTCACCCCTCCACTTT. Its protein is CASSTSTRGSPLHF. This chain uses TRBV6-6 with TRBJ1-6, with D possibly matching TRBD1 (6 bases). Germline V gene sequence: CDR1 MNHNY, CDR2 SVGAGI (reference sequence). Trimming stripped 5 bases from V and 10 bases from J, with 15 bases between. CDR3 length: 14 residues.

The DNA of the CDR3 is TGTGCCAGCAGCAGAACCGGGACAGGGATCTACGAGCAGTACTTC. Translating gives CASSRTGTGIYEQYF. The rearrangement joins TRBV5-6 to TRBJ2-7; 9 positions agree with TRBD1. This CDR3 has 15 residues. Germline-derived CDR1 and CDR2 are SGHDT and YYEEEE. V shed 4 bases and J 3 bases; nucleotides not matched to a gene: 8.

Here the CDR3 reads CASSPTPHRQETQYF. The CDR3 DNA sequence: TGTGCCAGCAGCCCTACTCCACACAGACAAGAGACCCAGTACTTC. The gene calls are TRBV11-2 and TRBJ2-5; no clear D gene. V dropped 5 bases and J dropped 2 bases, with 15 bases sitting between them. The CDR3 loop spans 15 amino acids. Germline CDR1 and CDR2: SGHAT and FQNNGV.

CDR3 sequence (DNA): TGTGCCAGCAGCCAAGATGGGGGGGGTACGCAGTATTTT. Its protein is CASSQDGGGTQYF. V gene TRBV3-1 (or the pseudogene TRBV3-2) combines with J gene TRBJ2-3; TRBD2 matches at 7 bases. J gave up 8 bases and V 0 bases, and 2 bases lay outside the gene matches. Germline V gene data show CDR1 as LGHDT and CDR2 as YNNKEL (reference sequence). The CDR3 is 13 residues long.

The V call is TRBV7-2, the J call TRBJ2-7; 15 nucleotides align to TRBD2. Germline V lookup: CDR1 SGHTA, CDR2 FQGNSA. The junction had 6 bases not matched to a gene; V was cut back by 4 bases and J by 5 bases. The CDR3 loop spans 16 amino acids. CDR3 sequence reads: CASSWTSGGAGNEQYF. The DNA for the CDR3 is TGTGCCAGCAGCTGGACTAGCGGGGGGGCCGGGAACGAGCAGTACTTC. The complete variable domain, with remaining parts taken from reference TRBV7-2 and TRBJ2-7, reads GAGVSQSPSNKVTEKGKDVELRCDPISGHTALYWYRQSLGQGLEFLIYFQGNSAPDKSGLPSDRFSAERTGGSVSTLTIQRTQQEDSAVYLCASSWTSGGAGNEQYFGPGTRLTVT.

This sequence joins TRBV12-3 or TRBV12-4 and TRBJ2-1, with a tentative D call TRBD2 (6 bases). The CDR3 is 11 amino acids. The V end lost 6 bases, the J end lost 10 bases, and 10 bases lay between the germline ends. For the CDR3, the DNA is TGTGCCAGCAGCCCGGGGGAAGAGCAGTTCTTC. This translates into CASSPGEEQFF.

V usage is TRBV7-2 and J usage is TRBJ1-6, with D uncertain. Trimming stripped 2 bases from V and 7 bases from J, with 6 bases between. CDR3 length: 13 amino acids. CDR1 SGHTA and CDR2 FQGNSA come from the germline V gene. The CDR3 region has the DNA TGTGCCAGCAGCTTAAATCGGAATTCACCCCTCCACTTT. Amino acid sequence: CASSLNRNSPLHF.

This chain uses TRBV6-2 or TRBV6-3 with TRBJ2-5; D gene unclear. The CDR3 is made up of 12 amino acids. Germline V gene data show CDR1 as MNHEY and CDR2 as SVGEGT. V dropped 2 bases and J dropped 6 bases, with 7 bases sitting between them. The CDR3 DNA follows: TGTGCCAGCAGTTACCTGAGAAAGACCCAGTACTTC. Amino acids: CASSYLRKTQYF.